Sequencing of this T cell receptor (beta chain) was carried out in a study of blood T cells in healthy people across ages. General study results and limits: TCR beta diversity per million T cells fell roughly linearly with age. Reliance upon unsorted PBMCs precluded definitive naive versus antigen-experienced comparison.

This clonotype was recorded only once. Antigen specificity is unknown. The CDR3 is made up of 13 amino acids. V dropped 7 bases and J dropped 2 bases, with 12 bases sitting between them. The V gene's germline CDR1 is MNHEY and CDR2 SVGEGT. Every sample gave at least 5 micrograms of total RNA when it was extracted. A second about 6 to 12 cycle PCR used barcoded and J-beta primers. TCRdb re-called the 5' RACE reads with MiXCR, one entry per CDR3 protein. Found here are 910,000 or so distinct CDR3 sequences, 51% of them singletons; the top ten hold about a fifth. Sequencing used blood. This sequence was found in a woman aged 55-70 years in good health. The genes are TRBV6-2 or TRBV6-3 and TRBJ2-7; D unresolved. CDR3 DNA: TGTGCCAGCACAAACGGTACTCCCTACGAGCAGTACTTC. Amino acids: CASTNGTPYEQYF.